Given below is one TCR beta chain in context. This CDR3 contains 11 residues. CDR1 is LNHDA and CDR2 is SQIVND in the germline V gene (reference sequence). This sample was included in a study of OX40 agonist ivuxolimab in advanced cancers. The repertoire was sequenced with immunoSEQ multiplex PCR; TCRdb's copy has only in-frame clones and lacks some. The profile shows around 62,000 clones, around 89% of them singletons. The chain uses TRBV19 and TRBJ1-1; D uncertain. The material was CD4+ or CD8+ T cells sorted from blood, obtained in a trial of the OX40 agonist ivuxolimab. The receptor's source is an adult with an advanced solid tumor such as melanoma, head and neck, liver or kidney cancer. CDR3: CASRGVSEAFF. As DNA, the CDR3 is TGTGCTAGTCGCGGGGTGAGTGAAGCTTTCTTT.